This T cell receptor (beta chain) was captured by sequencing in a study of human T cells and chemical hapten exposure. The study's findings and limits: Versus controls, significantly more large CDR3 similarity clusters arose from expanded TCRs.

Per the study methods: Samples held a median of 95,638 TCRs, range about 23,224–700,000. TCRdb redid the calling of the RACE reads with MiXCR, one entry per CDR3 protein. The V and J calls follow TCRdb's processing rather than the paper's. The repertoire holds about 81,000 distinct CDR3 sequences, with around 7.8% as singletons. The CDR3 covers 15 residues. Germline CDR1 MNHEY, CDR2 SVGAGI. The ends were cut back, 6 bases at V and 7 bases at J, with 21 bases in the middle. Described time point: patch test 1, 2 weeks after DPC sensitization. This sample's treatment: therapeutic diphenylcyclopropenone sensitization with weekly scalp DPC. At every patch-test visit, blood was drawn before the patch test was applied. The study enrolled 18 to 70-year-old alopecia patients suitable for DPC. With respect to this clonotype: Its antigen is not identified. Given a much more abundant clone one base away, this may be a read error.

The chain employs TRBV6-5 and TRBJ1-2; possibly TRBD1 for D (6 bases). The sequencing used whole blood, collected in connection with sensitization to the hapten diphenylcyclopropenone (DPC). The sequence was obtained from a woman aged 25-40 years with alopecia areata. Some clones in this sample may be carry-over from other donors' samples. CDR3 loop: CASSMRQGYCSGYTF. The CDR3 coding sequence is TGTGCCAGCAGCATGCGCCAGGGGTACTGTAGTGGCTACACCTTC.